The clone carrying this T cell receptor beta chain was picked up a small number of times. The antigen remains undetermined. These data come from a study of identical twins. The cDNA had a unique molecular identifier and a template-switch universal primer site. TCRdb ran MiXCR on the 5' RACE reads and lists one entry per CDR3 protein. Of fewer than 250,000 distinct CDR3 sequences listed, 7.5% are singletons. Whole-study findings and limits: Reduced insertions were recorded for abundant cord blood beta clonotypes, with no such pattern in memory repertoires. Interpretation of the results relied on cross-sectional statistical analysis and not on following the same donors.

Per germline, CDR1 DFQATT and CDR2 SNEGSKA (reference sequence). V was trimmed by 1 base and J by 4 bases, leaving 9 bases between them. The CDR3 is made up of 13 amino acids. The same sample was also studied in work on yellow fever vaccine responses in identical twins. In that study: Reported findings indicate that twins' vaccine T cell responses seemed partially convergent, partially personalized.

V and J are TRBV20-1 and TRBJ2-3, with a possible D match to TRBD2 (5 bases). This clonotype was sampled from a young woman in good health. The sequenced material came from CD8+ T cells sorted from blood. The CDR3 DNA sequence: TGCAGTGCTAGAGCACGAGCGGCAGATACGCAGTATTTT. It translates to CSARARAADTQYF.